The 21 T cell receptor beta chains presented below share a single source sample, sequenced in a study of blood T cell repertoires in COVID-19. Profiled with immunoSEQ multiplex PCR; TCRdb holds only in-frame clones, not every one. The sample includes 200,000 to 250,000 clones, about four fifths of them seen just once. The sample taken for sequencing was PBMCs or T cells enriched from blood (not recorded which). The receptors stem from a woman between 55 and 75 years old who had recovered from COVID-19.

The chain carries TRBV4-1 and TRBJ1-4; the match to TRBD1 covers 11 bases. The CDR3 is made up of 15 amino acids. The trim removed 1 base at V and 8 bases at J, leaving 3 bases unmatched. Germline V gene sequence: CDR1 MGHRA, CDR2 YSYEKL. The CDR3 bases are TGCGCCAGCAGCCAAGGGGACAGGGGGTACGAAAAACTGTTTTTT. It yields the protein CASSQGDRGYEKLFF.

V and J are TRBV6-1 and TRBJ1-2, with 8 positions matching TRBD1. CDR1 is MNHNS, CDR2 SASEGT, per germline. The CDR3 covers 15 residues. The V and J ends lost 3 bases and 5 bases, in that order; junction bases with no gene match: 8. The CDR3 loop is CASSDRTGQGYGYTF. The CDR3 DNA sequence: TGTGCCAGCAGTGATCGGACAGGGCAGGGGTATGGCTACACCTTC.

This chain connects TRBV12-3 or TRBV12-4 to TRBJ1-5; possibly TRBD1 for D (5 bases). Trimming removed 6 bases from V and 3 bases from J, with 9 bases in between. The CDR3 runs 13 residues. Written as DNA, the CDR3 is TGTGCCAGCAGCTCGGACACCAATCAGCCCCAGCATTTT. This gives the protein CASSSDTNQPQHF.

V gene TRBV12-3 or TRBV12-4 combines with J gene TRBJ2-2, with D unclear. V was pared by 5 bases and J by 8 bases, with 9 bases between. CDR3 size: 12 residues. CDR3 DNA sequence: TGTGCCAGCAGTCCCGAGTGGGGGGAGCTGTTTTTT. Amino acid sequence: CASSPEWGELFF.

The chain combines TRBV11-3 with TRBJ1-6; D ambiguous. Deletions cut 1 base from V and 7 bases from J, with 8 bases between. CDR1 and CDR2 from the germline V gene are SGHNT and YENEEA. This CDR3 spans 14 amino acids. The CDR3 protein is CASSLGNENSPLHF. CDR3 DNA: TGTGCCAGCAGCTTAGGAAACGAGAATTCACCCCTCCACTTT.

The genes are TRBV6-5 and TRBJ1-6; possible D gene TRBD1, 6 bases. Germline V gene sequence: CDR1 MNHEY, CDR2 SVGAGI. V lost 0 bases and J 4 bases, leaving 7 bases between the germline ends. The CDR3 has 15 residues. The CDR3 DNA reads TGTGCCAGCAGTTACTCGGACAGATATAATTCACCCCTCCACTTT. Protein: CASSYSDRYNSPLHF.

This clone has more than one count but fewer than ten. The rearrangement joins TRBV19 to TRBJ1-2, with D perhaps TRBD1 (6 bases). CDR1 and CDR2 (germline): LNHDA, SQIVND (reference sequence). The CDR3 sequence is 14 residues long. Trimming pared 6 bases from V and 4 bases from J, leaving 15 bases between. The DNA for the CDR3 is TGTGCCAGTAGCCGGGACAACTCCATCTATGGCTACACCTTC. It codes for CASSRDNSIYGYTF.

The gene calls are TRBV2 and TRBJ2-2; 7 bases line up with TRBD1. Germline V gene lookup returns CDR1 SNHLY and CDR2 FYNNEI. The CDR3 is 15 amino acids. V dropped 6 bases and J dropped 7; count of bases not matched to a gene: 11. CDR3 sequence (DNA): TGTGCCAGCAGGGAACAGGGGCTTCAAGGCGGGGAGCTGTTTTTT. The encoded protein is CASREQGLQGGELFF. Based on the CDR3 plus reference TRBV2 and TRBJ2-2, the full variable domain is EPEVTQTPSHQVTQMGQEVILRCVPISNHLYFYWYRQILGQKVEFLVSFYNNEISEKSEIFDDQFSVERPDGSNFTLKIRSTKLEDSAMYFCASREQGLQGGELFFGEGSRLTVL.

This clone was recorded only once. CDR3 region: CSGLSGRAYNEQFF. The CDR3 coding sequence is TGCAGCGGCCTTAGCGGGAGGGCCTACAATGAGCAGTTCTTC. This sequence joins TRBV29-1 and TRBJ2-1; 11 bases map to TRBD2. Germline loops: CDR1 SQVTM, CDR2 ANQGSEA. The CDR3 is 14 residues long. The V gene end was trimmed by 7 bases and the J gene end by 2 bases; junction bases not matched to a gene: 4.

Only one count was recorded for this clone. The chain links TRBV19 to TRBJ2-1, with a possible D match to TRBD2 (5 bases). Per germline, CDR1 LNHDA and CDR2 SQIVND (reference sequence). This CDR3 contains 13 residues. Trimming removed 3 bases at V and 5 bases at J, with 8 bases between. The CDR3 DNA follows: TGTGCCAGTAGTATCTCCGGGGACAATGAGCAGTTCTTC. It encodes CASSISGDNEQFF.

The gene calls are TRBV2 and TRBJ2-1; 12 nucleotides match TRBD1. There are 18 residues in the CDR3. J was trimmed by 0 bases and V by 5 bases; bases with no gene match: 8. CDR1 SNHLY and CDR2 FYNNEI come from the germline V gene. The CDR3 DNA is TGTGCCAGCAGTAGGGACAGGGGGCCCAGCCCCTCCTACAATGAGCAGTTCTTC. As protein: CASSRDRGPSPSYNEQFF.

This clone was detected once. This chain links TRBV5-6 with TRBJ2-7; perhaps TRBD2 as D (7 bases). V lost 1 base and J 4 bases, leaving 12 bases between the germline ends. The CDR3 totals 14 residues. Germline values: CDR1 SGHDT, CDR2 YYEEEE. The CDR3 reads CASSLRGARYEQYF. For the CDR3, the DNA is TGTGCCAGCAGCTTGCGGGGGGCGAGGTACGAGCAGTACTTC.

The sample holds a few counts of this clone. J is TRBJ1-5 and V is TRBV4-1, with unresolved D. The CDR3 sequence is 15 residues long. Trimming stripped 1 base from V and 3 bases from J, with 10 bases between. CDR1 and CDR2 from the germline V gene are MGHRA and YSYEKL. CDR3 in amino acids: CASSQGPAINQPQHF. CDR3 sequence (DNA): TGCGCCAGCAGCCAAGGTCCAGCGATCAATCAGCCCCAGCATTTT.

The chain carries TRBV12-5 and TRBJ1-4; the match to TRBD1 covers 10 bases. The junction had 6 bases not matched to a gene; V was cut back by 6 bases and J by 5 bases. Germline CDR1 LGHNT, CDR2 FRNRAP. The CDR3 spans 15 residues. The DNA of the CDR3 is TGTGCTAGTGGCTCCCGACAGGGGGCCAATGAAAAACTGTTTTTT. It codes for CASGSRQGANEKLFF. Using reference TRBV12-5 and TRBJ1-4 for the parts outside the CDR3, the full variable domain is DARVTQTPRHKVTEMGQEVTMRCQPILGHNTVFWYRQTMMQGLELLAYFRNRAPLDDSGMPKDRFSAEMPDATLATLKIQPSEPRDSAVYFCASGSRQGANEKLFFGSGTQLSVL.

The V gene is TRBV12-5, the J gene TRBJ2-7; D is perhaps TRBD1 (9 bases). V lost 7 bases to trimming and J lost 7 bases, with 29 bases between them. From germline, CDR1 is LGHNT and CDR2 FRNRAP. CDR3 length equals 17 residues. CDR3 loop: CASAWGTGTAGGSEQYF. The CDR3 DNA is TGTGCTAGTGCCTGGGGGACAGGGACGGCGGGGGGCTCTGAGCAGTACTTC.

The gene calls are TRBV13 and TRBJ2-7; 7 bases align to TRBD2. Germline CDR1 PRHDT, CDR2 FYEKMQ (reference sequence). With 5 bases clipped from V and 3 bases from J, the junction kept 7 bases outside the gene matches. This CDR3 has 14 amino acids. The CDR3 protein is CASSPGTKGYEQYF. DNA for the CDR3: TGTGCCAGCAGCCCCGGGACTAAAGGCTACGAGCAGTACTTC. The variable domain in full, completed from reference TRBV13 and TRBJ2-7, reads AAGVIQSPRHLIKEKRETATLKCYPIPRHDTVYWYQQGPGQDPQFLISFYEKMQSDKGSIPDRFSAQQFSDYHSELNMSSLELGDSALYFCASSPGTKGYEQYFGPGTRLTVT.

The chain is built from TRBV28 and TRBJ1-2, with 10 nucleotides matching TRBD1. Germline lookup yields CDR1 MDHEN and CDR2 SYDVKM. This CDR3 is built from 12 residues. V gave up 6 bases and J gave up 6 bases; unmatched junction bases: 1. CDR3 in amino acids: CASRGQGHGYTF. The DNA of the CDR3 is TGTGCCAGCAGGGGACAGGGGCATGGCTACACCTTC.

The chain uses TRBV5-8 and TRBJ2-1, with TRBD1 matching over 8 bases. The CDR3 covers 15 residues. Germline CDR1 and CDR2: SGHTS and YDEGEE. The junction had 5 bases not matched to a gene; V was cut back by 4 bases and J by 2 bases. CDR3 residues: CASSLRQGTYNEQFF. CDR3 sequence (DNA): TGTGCCAGCAGCCTCCGACAGGGGACCTACAATGAGCAGTTCTTC.

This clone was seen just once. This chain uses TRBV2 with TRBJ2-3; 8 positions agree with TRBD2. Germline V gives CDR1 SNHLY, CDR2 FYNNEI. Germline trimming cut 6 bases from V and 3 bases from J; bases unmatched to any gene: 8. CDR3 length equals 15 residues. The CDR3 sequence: CASRSLAGQTDTQYF. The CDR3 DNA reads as TGTGCCAGCAGGTCCCTAGCGGGCCAAACAGATACGCAGTATTTT.

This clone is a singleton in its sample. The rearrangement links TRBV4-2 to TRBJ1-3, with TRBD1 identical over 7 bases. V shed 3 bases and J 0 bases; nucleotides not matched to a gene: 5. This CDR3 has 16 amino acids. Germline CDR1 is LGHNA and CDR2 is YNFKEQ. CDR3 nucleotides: TGTGCCAGCAGCCATCCCGGGACAGCCTCTGGAAACACCATATATTTT. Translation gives CASSHPGTASGNTIYF.

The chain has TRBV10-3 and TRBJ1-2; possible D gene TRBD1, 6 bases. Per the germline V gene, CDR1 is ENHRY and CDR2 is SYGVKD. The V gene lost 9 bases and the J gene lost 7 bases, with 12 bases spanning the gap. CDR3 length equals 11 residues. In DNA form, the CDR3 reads TGTGCCATTTTGGGAGGGGGTGGCTACACCTTC. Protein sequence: CAILGGGGYTF.